This T cell receptor beta chain is from a study of spatial heterogeneity in lung cancer. Study results and limitations: Tracking of tumor mutation counts was seen in expanded intratumoral alpha and beta TCR counts.

TCRdb reprocessed the 5' RACE reads with MiXCR, giving one entry per CDR3 protein. The profile shows around 18,000 distinct CDR3 sequences, approximately 6.5% of them singletons. This clonotype was detected many times. Its cognate antigen is unknown. Time point indicated: sample taken at primary tumor resection. The J segment lost 6 bases and the V segment lost 5 bases, leaving 10 bases of the junction unmatched. CDR1 and CDR2 (germline): LNHDA, SQIVND (reference sequence). CDR3 length equals 14 residues. The starting material was lung tumor tissue, obtained at surgery. The TCR originated in a female donor with early-stage non-small cell lung cancer. This chain links TRBV19 with TRBJ2-7; 7 nucleotides match TRBD1. CDR3 region: CASSQWGTEGEQYF. Written as DNA, the CDR3 is TGTGCCAGTAGTCAATGGGGGACAGAAGGCGAGCAGTACTTC.